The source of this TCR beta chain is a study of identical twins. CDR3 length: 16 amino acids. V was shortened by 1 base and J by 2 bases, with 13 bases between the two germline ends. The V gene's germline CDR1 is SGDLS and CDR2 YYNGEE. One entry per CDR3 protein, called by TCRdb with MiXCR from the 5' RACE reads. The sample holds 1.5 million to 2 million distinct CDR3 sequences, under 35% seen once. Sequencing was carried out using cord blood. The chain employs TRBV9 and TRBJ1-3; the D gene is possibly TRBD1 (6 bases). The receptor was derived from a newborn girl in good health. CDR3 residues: CASSVLQGSPGNTIYF. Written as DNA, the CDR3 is TGTGCCAGCAGCGTACTACAGGGTTCCCCTGGAAACACCATATATTTT.